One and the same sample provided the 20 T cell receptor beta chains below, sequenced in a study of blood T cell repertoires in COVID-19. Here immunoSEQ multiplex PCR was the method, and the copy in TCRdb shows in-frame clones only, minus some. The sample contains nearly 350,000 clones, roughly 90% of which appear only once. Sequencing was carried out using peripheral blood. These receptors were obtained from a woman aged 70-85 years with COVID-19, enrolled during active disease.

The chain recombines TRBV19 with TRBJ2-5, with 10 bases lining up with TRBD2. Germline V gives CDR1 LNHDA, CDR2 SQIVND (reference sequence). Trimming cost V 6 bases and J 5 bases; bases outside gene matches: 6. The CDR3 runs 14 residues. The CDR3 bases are TGTGCCAGTAGCAGCGGGGGGGTTGGCGAGACCCAGTACTTC. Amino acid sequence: CASSSGGVGETQYF.

As DNA, the CDR3 is TGTGCCAGCAGAACCGGACTAGCGGTGATCTACGAGCAGTACTTC. It is translated as CASRTGLAVIYEQYF. V is TRBV2 and J is TRBJ2-7, with 10 bases that match TRBD2. The CDR3 spans 15 residues. Germline V gene data show CDR1 as SNHLY and CDR2 as FYNNEI. V lost 6 bases and J lost 3; bases outside the gene matches: 8.

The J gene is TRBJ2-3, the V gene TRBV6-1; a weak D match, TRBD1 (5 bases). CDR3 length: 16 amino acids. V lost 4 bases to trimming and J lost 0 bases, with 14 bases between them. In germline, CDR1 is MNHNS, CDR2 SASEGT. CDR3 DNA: TGTGCCAGCAGTGTAGGGGCCTCGACTAGCACAGATACGCAGTATTTT. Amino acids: CASSVGASTSTDTQYF.

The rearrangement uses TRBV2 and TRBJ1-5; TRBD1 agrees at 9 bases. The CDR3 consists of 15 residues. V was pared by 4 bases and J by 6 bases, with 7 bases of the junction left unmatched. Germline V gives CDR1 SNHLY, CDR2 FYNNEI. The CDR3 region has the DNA TGTGCCAGCAGTGGCGGGGGACAGGGTGGTCAGCCCCAGCATTTT. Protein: CASSGGGQGGQPQHF.

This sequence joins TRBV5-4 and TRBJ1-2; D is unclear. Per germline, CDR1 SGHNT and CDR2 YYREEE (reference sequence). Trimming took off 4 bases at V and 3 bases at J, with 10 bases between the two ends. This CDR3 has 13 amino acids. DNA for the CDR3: TGTGCCAGCAGCCCGGGGAACGACTATGGCTACACCTTC. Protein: CASSPGNDYGYTF.

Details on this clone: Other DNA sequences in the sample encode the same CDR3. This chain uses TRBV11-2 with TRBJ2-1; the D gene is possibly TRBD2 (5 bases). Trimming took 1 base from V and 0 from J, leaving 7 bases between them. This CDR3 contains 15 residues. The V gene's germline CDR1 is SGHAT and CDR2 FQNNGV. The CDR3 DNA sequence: TGTGCCAGCAGCTTAGTAGGGAGCTCCTACAATGAGCAGTTCTTC. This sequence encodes CASSLVGSSYNEQFF.

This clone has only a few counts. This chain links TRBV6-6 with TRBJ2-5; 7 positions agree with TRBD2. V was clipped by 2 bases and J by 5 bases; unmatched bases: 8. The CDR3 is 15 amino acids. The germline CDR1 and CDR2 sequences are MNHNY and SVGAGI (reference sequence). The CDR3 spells CASSYLGGSRETQYF. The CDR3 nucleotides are TGTGCCAGCAGTTACCTCGGGGGGTCGAGGGAGACCCAGTACTTC.

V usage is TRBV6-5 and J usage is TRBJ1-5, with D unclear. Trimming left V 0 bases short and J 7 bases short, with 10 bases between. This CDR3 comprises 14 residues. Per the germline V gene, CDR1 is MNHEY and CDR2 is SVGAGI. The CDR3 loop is CASSYSLGAQPQHF. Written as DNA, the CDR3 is TGTGCCAGCAGTTACTCTCTCGGTGCGCAGCCCCAGCATTTT.

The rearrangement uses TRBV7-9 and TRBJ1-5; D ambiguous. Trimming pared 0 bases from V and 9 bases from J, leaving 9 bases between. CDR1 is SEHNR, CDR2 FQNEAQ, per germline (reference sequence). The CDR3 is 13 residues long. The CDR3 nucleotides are TGTGCCAGCAGCTTAGCCTCTTCGGGGCCCCAGCATTTT. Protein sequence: CASSLASSGPQHF.

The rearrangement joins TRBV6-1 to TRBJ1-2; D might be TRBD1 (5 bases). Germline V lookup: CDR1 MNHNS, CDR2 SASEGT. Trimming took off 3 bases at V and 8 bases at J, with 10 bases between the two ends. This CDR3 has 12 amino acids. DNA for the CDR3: TGTGCCAGCAGTGAGACGACAGAAGGCTACACCTTC. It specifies CASSETTEGYTF.

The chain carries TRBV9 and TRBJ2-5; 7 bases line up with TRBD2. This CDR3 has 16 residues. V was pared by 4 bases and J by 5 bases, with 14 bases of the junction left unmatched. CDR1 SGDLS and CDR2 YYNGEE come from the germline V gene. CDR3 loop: CASSPQGMGGTETQYF. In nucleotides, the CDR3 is TGTGCCAGCAGCCCGCAAGGAATGGGGGGGACGGAGACCCAGTACTTC.

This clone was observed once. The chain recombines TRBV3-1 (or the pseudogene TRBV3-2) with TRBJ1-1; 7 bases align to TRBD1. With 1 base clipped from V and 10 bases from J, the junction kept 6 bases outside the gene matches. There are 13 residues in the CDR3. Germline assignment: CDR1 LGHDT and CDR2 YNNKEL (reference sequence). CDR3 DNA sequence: TGTGCCAGCAGCCAAGGGCAGGGGGTGGCAGCTTTCTTT. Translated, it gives CASSQGQGVAAFF.

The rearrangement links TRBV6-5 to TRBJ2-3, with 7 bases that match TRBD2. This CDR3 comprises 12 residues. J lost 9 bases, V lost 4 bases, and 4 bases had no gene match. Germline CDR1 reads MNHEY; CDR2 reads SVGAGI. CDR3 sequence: CASSSVGGTQYF. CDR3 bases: TGTGCCAGCAGTTCGGTGGGGGGGACGCAGTATTTT.

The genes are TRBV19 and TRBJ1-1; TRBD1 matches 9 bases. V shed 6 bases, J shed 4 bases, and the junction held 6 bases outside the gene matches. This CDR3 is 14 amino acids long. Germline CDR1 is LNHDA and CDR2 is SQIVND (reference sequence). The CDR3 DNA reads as TGTGCCAGTAGACAGGGGGCTGGCGTCACTGAAGCTTTCTTT. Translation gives CASRQGAGVTEAFF. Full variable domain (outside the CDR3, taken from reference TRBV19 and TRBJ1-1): DGGITQSPKYLFRKEGQNVTLSCEQNLNHDAMYWYRQDPGQGLRLIYYSQIVNDFQKGDIAEGYSVSREKKESFPLTVTSAQKNPTAFYLCASRQGAGVTEAFFGQGTRLTVV.

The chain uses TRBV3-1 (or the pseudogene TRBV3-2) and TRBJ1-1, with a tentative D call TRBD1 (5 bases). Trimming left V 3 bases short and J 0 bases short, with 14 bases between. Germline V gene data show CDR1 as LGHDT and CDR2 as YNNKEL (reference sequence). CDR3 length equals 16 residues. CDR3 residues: CASSHRTQGLNTEAFF. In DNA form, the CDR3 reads TGTGCCAGCAGCCACAGGACCCAGGGTCTGAACACTGAAGCTTTCTTT.

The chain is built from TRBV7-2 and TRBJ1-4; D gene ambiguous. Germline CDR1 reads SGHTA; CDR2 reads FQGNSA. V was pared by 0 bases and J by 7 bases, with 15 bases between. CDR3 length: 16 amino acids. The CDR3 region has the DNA TGTGCCAGCAGCTTAGCCGCAATGGAGAGAGGTGAAAAACTGTTTTTT. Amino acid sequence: CASSLAAMERGEKLFF. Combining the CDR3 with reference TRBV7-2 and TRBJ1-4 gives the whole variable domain GAGVSQSPSNKVTEKGKDVELRCDPISGHTALYWYRQSLGQGLEFLIYFQGNSAPDKSGLPSDRFSAERTGGSVSTLTIQRTQQEDSAVYLCASSLAAMERGEKLFFGSGTQLSVL.

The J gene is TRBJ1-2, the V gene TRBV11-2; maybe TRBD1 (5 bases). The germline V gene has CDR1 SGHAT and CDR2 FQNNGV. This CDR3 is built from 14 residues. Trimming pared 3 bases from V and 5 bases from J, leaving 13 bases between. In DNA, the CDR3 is TGTGCCAGCAGCTTCGGTCAGGGCGGTTATGGCTACACCTTC. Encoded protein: CASSFGQGGYGYTF.

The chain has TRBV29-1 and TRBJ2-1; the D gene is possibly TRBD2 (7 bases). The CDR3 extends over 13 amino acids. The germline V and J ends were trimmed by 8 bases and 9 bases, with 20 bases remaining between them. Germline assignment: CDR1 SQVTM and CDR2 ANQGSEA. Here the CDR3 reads CSWDTGGSSEQFF. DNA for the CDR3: TGCAGCTGGGACACGGGGGGCTCCAGTGAGCAGTTCTTC.

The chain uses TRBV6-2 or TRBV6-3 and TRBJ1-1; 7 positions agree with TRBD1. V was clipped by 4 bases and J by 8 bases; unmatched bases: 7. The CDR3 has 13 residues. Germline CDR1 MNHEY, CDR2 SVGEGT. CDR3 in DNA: TGTGCCAGCAGTTCTCCGGGACAGAGAGAAGCTTTCTTT. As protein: CASSSPGQREAFF.

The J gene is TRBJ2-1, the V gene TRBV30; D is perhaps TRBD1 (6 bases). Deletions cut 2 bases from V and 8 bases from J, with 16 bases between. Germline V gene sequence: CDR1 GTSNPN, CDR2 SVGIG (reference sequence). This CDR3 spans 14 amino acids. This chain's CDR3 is CAWSLMGTKDEQFF. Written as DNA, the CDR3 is TGTGCCTGGAGTTTGATGGGGACAAAGGATGAGCAGTTCTTC.